The rows below give T cell receptor beta chains drawn from one sample of a study of cytomegalovirus exposure and HLA in healthy donors. The data were produced by immunoSEQ multiplex PCR, yet TCRdb's version contains in-frame clones alone and is incomplete. The sample contains 70,000 or so clones, about 95% of which appear only once. What was sequenced was PBMCs. The receptors stem from a woman aged 18 to 35 in good health and CMV-seropositive. Each CDR3 is given with its conserved first and last residue. D genes are given only for firm matches. Not all rows give a size; the values are once, few, many and, for expanded clones, a class.

clone_size: NA
j_call: TRBJ2-7
v_call: TRBV6-4
d_call: TRBD1
cdr3_nt: TGTGCCAGCAGTGACGGGGACAGGGGTAAGGACGAGCAGTACTTC
cdr3_aa: CASSDGDRGKDEQYF

clone_size: NA
j_call: TRBJ2-6
v_call: TRBV6-5
d_call: NA
cdr3_nt: TGTGCCAGCAGTGAGGCTTTTGGGGCCAACGTCCTGACTTTC
cdr3_aa: CASSEAFGANVLTF

clone_size: NA
j_call: TRBJ2-5
v_call: TRBV4-2
d_call: TRBD2
cdr3_nt: TGTGCCAGCAGCCAATCCGCCGGGACTAGCGGGAGTCAAGAGACCCAGTACTTC
cdr3_aa: CASSQSAGTSGSQETQYF

clone_size: NA
j_call: TRBJ2-7
v_call: TRBV2
d_call: NA
cdr3_nt: TGTGCCAGCAGTGTCGCCAGGGGCCGGATTTACGAGCAGTACTTC
cdr3_aa: CASSVARGRIYEQYF

clone_size: NA
j_call: TRBJ2-5
v_call: TRBV25-1
d_call: TRBD2
cdr3_nt: TGTGCCAGCAGTGAACTACGGGAGGGTGGGGAGACCCAGTACTTC
cdr3_aa: CASSELREGGETQYF

clone_size: NA
j_call: TRBJ1-1
v_call: TRBV11-3
d_call: TRBD1
cdr3_nt: TGTGCCAGCAGCTTAGTAGGGGGCAATGATGTAGCTTTCTTT
cdr3_aa: CASSLVGGNDVAFF

clone_size: NA
j_call: TRBJ1-1
v_call: TRBV4-2
d_call: NA
cdr3_nt: TGTGCCAGCAGCCAAGTCTTGAACACTGAAGCTTTCTTT
cdr3_aa: CASSQVLNTEAFF

clone_size: NA
j_call: TRBJ1-2
v_call: TRBV18
d_call: TRBD1
cdr3_nt: TGTGCCAGCTCACCATTAACAGGGGGTAACTATGGCTACACCTTC
cdr3_aa: CASSPLTGGNYGYTF

clone_size: NA
j_call: TRBJ1-3
v_call: TRBV5-1
d_call: NA
cdr3_nt: TGCGCCAGCAGCCCACGGGACACCTCTGGAAACACCATATATTTT
cdr3_aa: CASSPRDTSGNTIYF

clone_size: NA
j_call: TRBJ1-5
v_call: TRBV5-8
d_call: NA
cdr3_nt: TGTGCCAGCAGCCCTCCGGACTGGGATCAGCCCCAGCATTTT
cdr3_aa: CASSPPDWDQPQHF

clone_size: NA
j_call: TRBJ1-1
v_call: TRBV27
d_call: NA
cdr3_nt: TGTGCCAGCAGTTCCACTACGGGTACTGAAGCTTTCTTT
cdr3_aa: CASSSTTGTEAFF

clone_size: once
j_call: TRBJ1-1
v_call: TRBV4-1
d_call: TRBD1
cdr3_nt: TGCGCCAGCAGCCAAGGCGACAGGGAAGTCACTGAAGCTTTCTTT
cdr3_aa: CASSQGDREVTEAFF

clone_size: NA
j_call: TRBJ1-1
v_call: TRBV7-9
d_call: TRBD1
cdr3_nt: TGTGCCAGCAGCCGAGTGACAGGGACAGCTGAAGCTTTCTTT
cdr3_aa: CASSRVTGTAEAFF

clone_size: NA
j_call: TRBJ2-1
v_call: TRBV20-1
d_call: NA
cdr3_nt: TGCAGTGCTAGAGATGAGGGGACACCGTTCTTC
cdr3_aa: CSARDEGTPFF

clone_size: NA
j_call: TRBJ2-3
v_call: TRBV29-1
d_call: TRBD1
cdr3_nt: TGCAGCGTTGAACGGGCTCGGACAGGGGTCGCGCAGTATTTT
cdr3_aa: CSVERARTGVAQYF

clone_size: once
j_call: TRBJ2-3
v_call: TRBV5-8
d_call: NA
cdr3_nt: TGTGCCAGCAGCTATCAGGGGATGGGAGATACGCAGTATTTT
cdr3_aa: CASSYQGMGDTQYF

clone_size: once
j_call: TRBJ2-4
v_call: TRBV29-1
d_call: NA
cdr3_nt: TGCAGCGTTGAATCGTCGGGAAACATTCAGTACTTC
cdr3_aa: CSVESSGNIQYF

clone_size: NA
j_call: TRBJ2-3
v_call: TRBV30
d_call: TRBD2
cdr3_nt: TGTGCCTGGAATGCGGGAGGGCCTTCAGATACGCAGTATTTT
cdr3_aa: CAWNAGGPSDTQYF

clone_size: few
j_call: TRBJ2-3
v_call: TRBV7-8
d_call: TRBD1
cdr3_nt: TGTGCCAGCAGCTTAGAGACAGGGACCCTCCCAGATACGCAGTATTTT
cdr3_aa: CASSLETGTLPDTQYF

clone_size: NA
j_call: TRBJ1-4
v_call: TRBV13
d_call: NA
cdr3_nt: TGTGCCAGTTCCCATAGAGCAACTAATGAAAAACTGTTTTTT
cdr3_aa: CASSHRATNEKLFF

clone_size: NA
j_call: TRBJ2-7
v_call: TRBV6-1
d_call: TRBD2
cdr3_nt: TGTGCCAGCATACCTAGCGGGGGGCCCTACGAGCAGTACTTC
cdr3_aa: CASIPSGGPYEQYF

clone_size: NA
j_call: TRBJ2-7
v_call: TRBV21-1
d_call: NA
cdr3_nt: TGTGCCAGGACAAACCCGTTCGCAAAACCGAAACCTGGATTGCGCGGGTTGAACGAGCAGTACTTC
cdr3_aa: CARTNPFAKPKPGLRGLNEQYF

clone_size: NA
j_call: TRBJ2-5
v_call: TRBV18
d_call: NA
cdr3_nt: TGTGCCAGCTCCCCTTTTGGGGAGCAACAAGAGACCCAGTACTTC
cdr3_aa: CASSPFGEQQETQYF

clone_size: NA
j_call: TRBJ2-3
v_call: TRBV19
d_call: TRBD2
cdr3_nt: TGTGCCAGTAGTAATAACCCGCAGACTAGCGGGGCGGATACGCAGTATTTT
cdr3_aa: CASSNNPQTSGADTQYF

clone_size: NA
j_call: TRBJ2-3
v_call: TRBV12-5
d_call: NA
cdr3_nt: TGTGCTAGTGGTTTGGGGGGGCCGGGCACAGATACGCAGTATTTT
cdr3_aa: CASGLGGPGTDTQYF

clone_size: NA
j_call: TRBJ2-7
v_call: TRBV7-9
d_call: TRBD2
cdr3_nt: TGTGCCAGCAGCTTAGCCCTGGGTCTGGCTAGCGGGAACCCCTACGAGCAGTACTTC
cdr3_aa: CASSLALGLASGNPYEQYF

clone_size: NA
j_call: TRBJ1-1
v_call: TRBV25-1
d_call: NA
cdr3_nt: TGTGCCAGCAGTGATGAGGGAAGGGTCCCCTGGGGTGAAGCTTTCTTT
cdr3_aa: CASSDEGRVPWGEAFF

clone_size: NA
j_call: TRBJ2-1
v_call: TRBV7-6
d_call: NA
cdr3_nt: TGTGCCAGCAGCTTAGGCGGGATCCCCTACAATGAGCAGTTCTTC
cdr3_aa: CASSLGGIPYNEQFF

clone_size: NA
j_call: TRBJ2-3
v_call: TRBV29-1
d_call: TRBD1
cdr3_nt: TGCAGCGTTGGCCGGAGACAGGGAATTAGGGCAGATACGCAGTATTTT
cdr3_aa: CSVGRRQGIRADTQYF

clone_size: NA
j_call: TRBJ2-1
v_call: TRBV2
d_call: TRBD2
cdr3_nt: TGTGCCAGCAGTGAAGGGGGGCGGGAGGCCTACAATGAGCAGTTCTTC
cdr3_aa: CASSEGGREAYNEQFF

clone_size: NA
j_call: TRBJ1-5
v_call: TRBV2
d_call: NA
cdr3_nt: TGTGCCAGCGTTGGTAGGGCAGAAGGGGCTGTCTTTCAGCCCCAGCATTTT
cdr3_aa: CASVGRAEGAVFQPQHF

clone_size: NA
j_call: TRBJ2-1
v_call: TRBV27
d_call: NA
cdr3_nt: TGTGCCAGCAGTCCCAGGGTAGCGGCGTACAATGAGCAGTTCTTC
cdr3_aa: CASSPRVAAYNEQFF

clone_size: once
j_call: TRBJ1-1
v_call: TRBV5-6
d_call: TRBD1
cdr3_nt: TGTGCCAGCAGCTTGTCAGGGGGAGCCACTGAAGCTTTCTTT
cdr3_aa: CASSLSGGATEAFF

clone_size: NA
j_call: TRBJ2-2
v_call: TRBV6-1
d_call: NA
cdr3_nt: TGTGCCAGCAGTGCTCAGGGGGGAACCGGGGAGCTGTTTTTT
cdr3_aa: CASSAQGGTGELFF

clone_size: NA
j_call: TRBJ2-3
v_call: TRBV15
d_call: NA
cdr3_nt: TGTGCCACCAGCAGGCCGAGACTGGAGGATAACACAGATACGCAGTATTTT
cdr3_aa: CATSRPRLEDNTDTQYF

clone_size: NA
j_call: TRBJ2-3
v_call: TRBV25-1
d_call: NA
cdr3_nt: TGTGCCAGCAGTGGGCCGGGGGTGGGCACAGATACGCAGTATTTT
cdr3_aa: CASSGPGVGTDTQYF

clone_size: NA
j_call: TRBJ2-5
v_call: TRBV7-3
d_call: TRBD1
cdr3_nt: TGTGCCAGCAGTCTTGACAGGGGCCAAGAGACCCAGTACTTC
cdr3_aa: CASSLDRGQETQYF

clone_size: NA
j_call: TRBJ1-1
v_call: TRBV18
d_call: TRBD1
cdr3_nt: TGTGCCAGCTCACCCAGGCAGGTTGATACAGGGGCTGAAGCTTTCTTT
cdr3_aa: CASSPRQVDTGAEAFF

clone_size: NA
j_call: TRBJ2-5
v_call: TRBV5-6
d_call: NA
cdr3_nt: TGTGCCAGCAGCTTGGGTGGGGGGGGCAAAACGGAGACCCAGTACTTC
cdr3_aa: CASSLGGGGKTETQYF

clone_size: NA
j_call: TRBJ1-4
v_call: TRBV5-1
d_call: NA
cdr3_nt: TGCGCCAGCAGCTTGGCCGATCAAAGGAGTGAAAAACTGTTTTTT
cdr3_aa: CASSLADQRSEKLFF

clone_size: NA
j_call: TRBJ2-1
v_call: TRBV18
d_call: NA
cdr3_nt: TGTGCCAGCTCACCAGTGGGCCGTGACTCCTACAATGAGCAGTTCTTC
cdr3_aa: CASSPVGRDSYNEQFF

clone_size: NA
j_call: TRBJ2-7
v_call: TRBV5-1
d_call: NA
cdr3_nt: TGCGCCAGCAGCTTGTCCACCGGGACTTACGAGCAGTACTTC
cdr3_aa: CASSLSTGTYEQYF

clone_size: once
j_call: TRBJ1-5
v_call: TRBV11-3
d_call: NA
cdr3_nt: TGTGCCAGCAGCTTATACACAGATCAGCCCCAGCATTTT
cdr3_aa: CASSLYTDQPQHF

clone_size: NA
j_call: TRBJ1-4
v_call: TRBV10-2
d_call: NA
cdr3_nt: TGCGCCAGCAGCCGGGGAGGGGGTAATGAAAAACTGTTTTTT
cdr3_aa: CASSRGGGNEKLFF

clone_size: NA
j_call: TRBJ2-3
v_call: TRBV5-1
d_call: TRBD2
cdr3_nt: TGCGCCAGCAGCCCTCGGGAGGGGTCATCCACAGATACGCAGTATTTT
cdr3_aa: CASSPREGSSTDTQYF